The rows below give T cell receptor beta chains drawn from one sample of a study of cytomegalovirus exposure and HLA in healthy donors. Sequencing was performed with immunoSEQ multiplex PCR; in TCRdb, only in-frame clones are kept and a portion is missing. The table lists about 51,000 clones. The sample taken for sequencing was PBMCs. Every receptor here comes from a female donor in good health and CMV-seronegative. Both conserved end residues are part of each CDR3. The D gene is left open where the match is weak.

cdr3_length j_call d_call v_call cdr3_nt cdr3_aa
18 TRBJ2-2 NA TRBV4-3 TGCGCCAGCAGCCAAGAGGGGCAGAGTCCGTGGTACACCGGGGAGCTGTTTTTT CASSQEGQSPWYTGELFF
15 TRBJ2-3 TRBD1 TRBV4-1 TGCGCCAGCAGCCAAGAGGACAGGAGCACAGATACGCAGTATTTT CASSQEDRSTDTQYF
14 TRBJ2-7 NA TRBV19 TGTGCCAGTAGTATAGTCGCAGGGGACTACGAGCAGTACTTC CASSIVAGDYEQYF
15 TRBJ2-3 NA TRBV4-1 TGCGCCAGCAGCCAGCCGGGAAGGACCCCAGATACGCAGTATTTT CASSQPGRTPDTQYF
15 TRBJ2-5 NA TRBV30 TGTGCCTGGAGTGTACCTAGGGGCCACCAAGAGACCCAGTACTTC CAWSVPRGHQETQYF
15 TRBJ1-2 NA TRBV6-5 TGTGCCAGCAGTTTCTCACAGGGTCCAACTCATGGCTACACCTTC CASSFSQGPTHGYTF
15 TRBJ2-3 NA TRBV7-3 TGTGCCAGCAGCTTAACACTAGATAGAACAGATACGCAGTATTTT CASSLTLDRTDTQYF
12 TRBJ2-7 NA TRBV15 TGTGCCACCAGCACCAGCTCCTACGAGCAGTACTTC CATSTSSYEQYF
14 TRBJ1-5 NA TRBV6-1 TGTGCCTCCCGTCCAGGCTATAGCAATCAGCCCCAGCATTTT CASRPGYSNQPQHF
14 TRBJ1-4 TRBD1 TRBV7-9 TGTGCCAGCAGCTTAGCGCAGGGGGAGGAAAAACTGTTTTTT CASSLAQGEEKLFF
14 TRBJ1-1 NA TRBV2 TGTGCCAGCAGCTCTCGGACAGAGAACACTGAAGCTTTCTTT CASSSRTENTEAFF
13 TRBJ2-7 NA TRBV9 TGTGCCAGCAGCGAGTCGGTACAGGTCGAGCAGTACTTC CASSESVQVEQYF
15 TRBJ2-2 NA TRBV10-3 TGTGCCATCAGTGAGTCGACTATAGGCCACGGGGAGCTGTTTTTT CAISESTIGHGELFF
16 TRBJ2-6 NA TRBV7-9 TGTGCCAGCAGCTTAGCGCAGTGGACAGGGGCCAACGTCCTGACTTTC CASSLAQWTGANVLTF
13 TRBJ1-2 NA TRBV4-1 TGCGCCAGCAGCCAAGAACCCGGGTCCGGCTACACCTTC CASSQEPGSGYTF
11 TRBJ1-4 NA TRBV7-9 TGTGCCAGCAGCCCAGATGAAAAACTGTTTTTT CASSPDEKLFF
13 TRBJ2-7 TRBD1 TRBV10-3 TGTGCCATCAAAGGGACAGGGGGCTACGAGCAGTACTTC CAIKGTGGYEQYF
16 TRBJ1-6 NA TRBV9 TGTGCCAGCAGCCCGTCGGGCAGGAGGTTTGGTTCACCCCTCCACTTT CASSPSGRRFGSPLHF
17 TRBJ2-2 TRBD2 TRBV7-6 TGTGCCAGCAGCGCGCCCCTAGCGGGGGGGCCTGGCGGGGAGCTGTTTTTT CASSAPLAGGPGGELFF
13 TRBJ2-5 NA TRBV30 TGTGCCTGGACTCGGACTAACCAAGAGACCCAGTACTTC CAWTRTNQETQYF
16 TRBJ2-3 NA TRBV6-5 TGTGCCAGCAGTTACGGTGGCGGGCCGGGGGCAGATACGCAGTATTTT CASSYGGGPGADTQYF
15 TRBJ1-6 TRBD1 TRBV30 TGTGCCTGGAGTGTCGGGGACAGGGCCAGTTCACCCCTCCACTTT CAWSVGDRASSPLHF
13 TRBJ2-3 NA TRBV7-9 TGTGCCAGCAGCTTAGATGGCTCGGGTACGCAGTATTTT CASSLDGSGTQYF
13 TRBJ1-2 TRBD1 TRBV6-1 TGTGCCAGCAGGCGGACAGGGGGCGATGGCTACACCTTC CASRRTGGDGYTF
14 TRBJ2-7 NA TRBV6-1 TGTGCCAGCACCCCTGTGGGGGGGCGAGGCGAGCAGTACTTC CASTPVGGRGEQYF
14 TRBJ2-1 NA TRBV19 TGTGCCAGTGATAGCGGACGCTCCTACAATGAGCAGTTCTTC CASDSGRSYNEQFF
16 TRBJ2-5 TRBD2 TRBV13 TGTGCCAGCAGCTTACTCCTGACTAGCGGCCAAGAGACCCAGTACTTC CASSLLLTSGQETQYF
15 TRBJ1-2 NA TRBV9 TGTGCCAGCAGCGTGGCCGGGACTGAGGACTATGGCTACACCTTC CASSVAGTEDYGYTF
15 TRBJ2-5 TRBD1 TRBV7-8 TGTGCCAGCAGCGGTCGGACAGGGTCAAGAGAGGCCCAGTACTTC CASSGRTGSREAQYF
14 TRBJ1-1 NA TRBV5-6 TGTGCCAGCAGCGTCCAGGGAATTCGCGCTGAAGCTTTCTTT CASSVQGIRAEAFF
15 TRBJ1-1 NA TRBV5-1 TGCGCCAGCAGCTTGGACGGGCGGGTGAACACTGAAGCTTTCTTT CASSLDGRVNTEAFF
15 TRBJ1-1 NA TRBV29-1 TGCAGCGTTGAGCCCCACGGGGGAGTTGGCACTGAAGCTTTCTTT CSVEPHGGVGTEAFF
12 TRBJ2-7 NA TRBV11-1 TGTGCAAGCGGGCGCAGCTCCTACGAGCAGTACTTC CASGRSSYEQYF
12 TRBJ2-7 NA TRBV7-9 TGTGCCAGCAGCTCCCAGGGAGGCGAGCAGTACTTC CASSSQGGEQYF
15 TRBJ1-2 TRBD1 TRBV4-3 TGCGCCAGCAGCCAAGATTCAGGACAGGGTCGTGGCTACACCTTC CASSQDSGQGRGYTF
14 TRBJ2-7 TRBD1 TRBV6-5 TGTGCCAGCAGTTCGACAGGGATCCCCTACGAGCAGTACTTC CASSSTGIPYEQYF
17 TRBJ1-1 TRBD1 TRBV18 TGTGCCAGCTCACCTTCTGCCCGACAGGGGCGATACACTGAAGCTTTCTTT CASSPSARQGRYTEAFF
15 TRBJ1-5 TRBD1 TRBV30 TGTGCCTGGAGAGACCGGGACAGGGAATATCAGCCCCAGCATTTT CAWRDRDREYQPQHF
15 TRBJ2-5 TRBD2 TRBV27 TGTGCCAGCAGTTCCCGACTAGCGGGTCTGGAGACCCAGTACTTC CASSSRLAGLETQYF
16 TRBJ2-4 TRBD1 TRBV4-1 TGCGCCAGCAGCCACGTCGACAGGGTGGTCAAAAACATTCAGTACTTC CASSHVDRVVKNIQYF
13 TRBJ2-7 NA TRBV27 TGTGCCAGCAGAAAAACTTCCTCCTACGAGCAGTACTTC CASRKTSSYEQYF
14 TRBJ2-3 NA TRBV14 TGTGCCAGCAGCCAAGCTTTGTCAGGAGATACGCAGTATTTT CASSQALSGDTQYF
13 TRBJ2-7 NA TRBV27 TGTGCCAGCAGTTACGGCAGGGTCTGGGAGCAGTACTTC CASSYGRVWEQYF
12 TRBJ1-4 NA TRBV29-1 TGCAGCGTTGTACAGGCTAATGAAAAACTGTTTTTT CSVVQANEKLFF
16 TRBJ1-2 TRBD1 TRBV30 TGTGCCTGGAGCCACACCACATCCGGGACAGGGTTTGGCTACACCTTC CAWSHTTSGTGFGYTF
17 TRBJ1-4 TRBD1 TRBV5-1 TGCGCCAGCAGCTCCGGGACAGGGTATAGTCGGGAAGAAAAACTGTTTTTT CASSSGTGYSREEKLFF
16 TRBJ1-2 NA TRBV4-1 TGCGCCAGCAGCCAAGACGAACAGGGTTGGGGCTATGGCTACACCTTC CASSQDEQGWGYGYTF
13 TRBJ1-2 NA TRBV29-1 TGCAGCGTTGATGCAGGGGCAAGGGGTGGCTACACCTTC CSVDAGARGGYTF
15 TRBJ2-7 NA TRBV7-9 TGTGCCAGCAGCCAATCCGACTTCCTCTCCTACGAGCAGTACTTC CASSQSDFLSYEQYF